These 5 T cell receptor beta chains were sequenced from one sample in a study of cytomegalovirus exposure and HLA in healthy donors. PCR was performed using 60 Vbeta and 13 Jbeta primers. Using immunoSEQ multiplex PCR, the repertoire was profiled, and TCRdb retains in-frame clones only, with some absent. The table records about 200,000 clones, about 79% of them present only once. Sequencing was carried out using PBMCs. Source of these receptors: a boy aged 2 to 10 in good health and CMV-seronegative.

The CDR3 sequence: CASSQYSRKGYTF. The CDR3 DNA reads as TGCGCCAGCAGTCAATATTCCAGAAAAGGCTACACCTTC. The chain recombines TRBV23-1 with TRBJ1-2, with D unclear. TRBV23-1 is labeled an ORF, and its function is uncertain. There are 13 residues in the CDR3. Trimming stripped 1 base from V and 8 bases from J, with 11 bases between.

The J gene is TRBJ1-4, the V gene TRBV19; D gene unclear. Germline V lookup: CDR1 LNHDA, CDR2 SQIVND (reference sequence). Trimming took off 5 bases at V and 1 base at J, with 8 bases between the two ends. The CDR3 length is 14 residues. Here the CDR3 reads CASSPPITNEKLFF. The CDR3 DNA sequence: TGTGCCAGTAGTCCCCCCATAACTAATGAAAAACTGTTTTTT.

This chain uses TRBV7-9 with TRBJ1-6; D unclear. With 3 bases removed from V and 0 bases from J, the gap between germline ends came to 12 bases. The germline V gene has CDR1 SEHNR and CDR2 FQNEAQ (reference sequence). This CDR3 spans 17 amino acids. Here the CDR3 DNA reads TGTGCCAGCAGCTTCGAGGTCGGAAGCTCCTATAATTCACCCCTCCACTTT. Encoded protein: CASSFEVGSSYNSPLHF.

The CDR3: CASSSHYGYTF. CDR3 DNA sequence: TGTGCCAGTAGTTCTCACTATGGCTACACCTTC. The genes are TRBV19 and TRBJ1-2; no reliable D call. There are 11 residues in the CDR3. In germline, CDR1 is LNHDA, CDR2 SQIVND (reference sequence). V lost 5 bases to trimming and J lost 3 bases, with 4 bases between them.

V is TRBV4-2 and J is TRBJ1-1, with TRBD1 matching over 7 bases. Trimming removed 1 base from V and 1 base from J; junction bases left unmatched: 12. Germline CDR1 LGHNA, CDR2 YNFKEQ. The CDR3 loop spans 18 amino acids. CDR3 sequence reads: CASSQVRTGIGRNTEAFF. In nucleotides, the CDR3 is TGTGCCAGCAGCCAAGTTAGGACAGGTATCGGGAGGAACACTGAAGCTTTCTTT.